The rows below give T cell receptor beta chains drawn from one sample of a study of a mutant IDH1 vaccine in newly diagnosed glioma. Sequenced by immunoSEQ multiplex PCR; TCRdb stores in-frame clones only, minus some. The table includes about 120,000 clones, 85% to 90% detected once. No antigen is known for these receptors. The material was PBMCs, obtained from a glioma patient whose treatment included an IDH1 peptide vaccine. These receptors all stem from a woman aged 50 to 60 with glioma. Both conserved end residues are part of each CDR3. The D gene is left open where the match is weak. Not all rows give a size; the values are once, few, many and, for expanded clones, a class.

v_gene	abundance	j_gene	d_gene	len	CDR3aa	CDR3nt
TRBV5-1	NA	TRBJ2-5	TRBD2	15	CASSPGGREQETQYF	TGCGCCAGCAGCCCAGGAGGGAGGGAGCAAGAGACCCAGTACTTC
TRBV2	NA	TRBJ2-1	NA	15	CASSEWGSTVEEQFF	TGTGCCAGCAGTGAATGGGGGAGTACGGTCGAGGAGCAGTTCTTC
TRBV4-1	NA	TRBJ1-4	NA	16	CASSAVNMVVYEKLFF	TGCGCCAGCAGCGCCGTCAATATGGTAGTATATGAAAAACTGTTTTTT
TRBV2	NA	TRBJ2-7	TRBD1	17	CASSGDRGRTNSYEQYF	TGTGCCAGCAGTGGGGACAGGGGGCGGACTAACTCCTACGAGCAGTACTTC
TRBV28	NA	TRBJ2-7	TRBD1	15	CASSLPLDRGHEQYF	TGTGCCAGCAGTTTGCCCCTGGACAGGGGGCACGAGCAGTACTTC
TRBV7-3	NA	TRBJ1-1	NA	13	CASSLQVNTEAFF	TGTGCCAGCAGCTTACAGGTTAACACTGAAGCTTTCTTT
TRBV7-3	NA	TRBJ2-6	NA	15	CAHLHRGSGANVLTF	TGTGCCCACCTCCACCGGGGCTCTGGGGCCAACGTCCTGACTTTC
TRBV5-4	NA	TRBJ1-2	NA	15	CASSLSGGRDYGYTF	TGTGCCAGCAGCTTGAGTGGGGGGCGAGACTATGGCTACACCTTC
TRBV6-1	NA	TRBJ1-2	TRBD1	11	CAVRQGVGYTF	TGTGCCGTACGACAGGGAGTAGGCTACACCTTC
TRBV5-1	NA	TRBJ2-1	NA	16	CASRRASNLEYNEQFF	TGCGCCAGCAGAAGGGCCTCGAATTTGGAGTACAATGAGCAGTTCTTC
TRBV7-2	NA	TRBJ1-1	NA	15	CASSLSARDGTEAFF	TGTGCCAGCAGCTTATCGGCCAGGGATGGAACTGAAGCTTTCTTT
TRBV28	NA	TRBJ1-3	NA	14	CASSKTVSGNTIYF	TGTGCCAGCAGTAAGACAGTCTCTGGAAACACCATATATTTT
TRBV2	NA	TRBJ1-5	NA	13	CASRGQSNQPQHF	TGTGCCAGCAGGGGGCAAAGCAATCAGCCCCAGCATTTT
TRBV7-2	once	TRBJ1-4	NA	14	CASSFGRGGEKLFF	TGTGCCAGCAGCTTTGGCAGGGGTGGTGAAAAACTGTTTTTT
TRBV6-1	NA	TRBJ1-2	TRBD1	14	CASSELGTVYGYTF	TGTGCCAGCAGTGAACTCGGGACAGTCTATGGCTACACCTTC
TRBV5-1	NA	TRBJ1-1	NA	14	CASSLARMNTEAFF	TGCGCCAGCAGCTTGGCCAGAATGAACACTGAAGCTTTCTTT
TRBV4-1	NA	TRBJ1-5	NA	13	CASSQDPNQPQHF	TGCGCCAGCAGCCAAGACCCCAATCAGCCCCAGCATTTT
TRBV27	NA	TRBJ1-4	TRBD1	14	CASRDRVTNEKLFF	TGTGCCAGCAGGGACAGGGTCACTAATGAAAAACTGTTTTTT
TRBV29-1	NA	TRBJ2-2	NA	14	CSVNGGFKAGELFF	TGCAGCGTAAACGGAGGGTTTAAGGCCGGGGAGCTGTTTTTT
TRBV7-3	NA	TRBJ2-2	NA	15	CASSFADANTGELFF	TGTGCCAGCAGCTTCGCAGACGCGAACACCGGGGAGCTGTTTTTT
TRBV7-9	few	TRBJ2-2	NA	9	CASSGELFF	TGTGCCAGCAGCGGGGAGCTGTTTTTT
TRBV5-1	NA	TRBJ2-3	TRBD2	16	CASGPSLAGSTDTQYF	TGCGCCAGCGGACCGTCACTAGCGGGAAGCACAGATACGCAGTATTTT
TRBV28	NA	TRBJ1-5	NA	17	CASTSLGVTIGNQPQHF	TGTGCCAGCACCTCACTCGGGGTCACTATTGGCAATCAGCCCCAGCATTTT
TRBV5-1	NA	TRBJ2-2	TRBD1	16	CASRHPTGPNTGELFF	TGCGCCAGCAGGCACCCGACAGGGCCCAACACCGGGGAGCTGTTTTTT
TRBV7-2	NA	TRBJ2-7	TRBD2	15	CASSRTSGTSYEQYF	TGTGCCAGCAGCCGGACTAGCGGAACCTCCTACGAGCAGTACTTC
TRBV20-1	few	TRBJ2-2	NA	11	CSVAASGELFF	TGCAGTGTGGCGGCGAGCGGGGAGCTGTTTTTT
TRBV5-4	NA	TRBJ2-7	TRBD2	15	CASSQELAKTYEQYF	TGTGCCAGCAGCCAGGAACTAGCGAAAACCTACGAGCAGTACTTC